This T cell receptor beta chain originates from a study of blood T cell repertoires in COVID-19. At the level of the study: Spain, Italy and the United States supplied samples that represented acute and convalescent COVID-19. In each case, the material was cDNA or gDNA derived from T cells, B-cell-depleted T cells, or PBMCs.

CDR1 and CDR2 (germline): MNHEY, SVGAGI. The CDR3 has 15 amino acids. J lost 1 base, V lost 5 bases, and 7 bases had no gene match. As originally analysed: Estimates of nucleated cell counts were drawn from the amplification of reference gene primers. TCRdb's copy holds only in-frame clones and misses some; the assay was immunoSEQ multiplex PCR. V and J calls and clone size come straight from that table; D and trimming were deduced from the DNA. The repertoire holds about 210,000 clones, with less than 90% as singletons. Sequencing was done on a sample of peripheral blood. The genes are TRBV6-5 and TRBJ1-1; TRBD1 matches at 7 bases. The TCR sequence derives from a man aged 70-80 years with acute or convalescent COVID-19. CDR3 residues: CASSRTGTENTEAFF. The CDR3 DNA follows: TGTGCCAGCAGTCGAACCGGGACAGAGAACACTGAAGCTTTCTTT.